Reported below is one TCR beta chain. Its recognized antigen is unknown. Per-base qualities were not stored, and no clone one base away is much larger. Libraries were built with the immunoSEQ multiplex PCR assay. The original methods were these. To diagnose cytomegalovirus status from the catalog of TCR beta chain sequences, a statistical classification framework was built. TCRdb stores this immuneACCESS table with in-frame sequences only. Part of the clones is absent; in the studies checked, under half of the shortfall reflects unresolved V genes, and no reason is known for the rest. D and trimming come from the DNA, and the V and J calls and clone size come from that table. This sample is represented by more than 80,000 clones; roughly 96% of them were singletons. The top ten clones comprise 1.3% of the sample. CDR1 and CDR2 (MNHNS, SASEGT) derive from the germline V gene. V is pared back by 0 bases and J by 1 base, with 10 bases lying between the germline termini. The CDR3 sequence holds 15 residues, the cysteine and phenylalanine included. The sequence is cut down to CDR3 DNA, 45 bases in frame from base 1.

Separate from the roughly 700-subject first cohort, the validation cohort of some 130 subjects was the group to which the donors belonged. These data come from a study of cytomegalovirus exposure and HLA in healthy donors (dated 2017 in TCRdb). Regarding the study in general: The 666 repertoires of the first cohort and the approximately 130 validation repertoires were produced on the same platform, according to a later analysis. The aim of the study was to test whether cataloging public T cell receptors could identify signatures of past pathogen exposure. Besides the first cohort of roughly 700 subjects, a separate validation cohort made up of over 100 different subjects was used. High-throughput TCR immunosequencing, statistical association of individual TCRs with disease status, and machine learning were combined to predict cytomegalovirus infection status.

Study-level results and caveats: In both the original and validation cohorts, the classifier was reported to diagnose cytomegalovirus status with high specificity and sensitivity. The validation cohort had no HLA typing available for a later analysis, so co-occurrence within that cohort was assessed over all 120 or so repertoires. In a later analysis, TCRs clustered in the first cohort were found to also tend to co-occur in the roughly 120 validation repertoires, with approximately 93% of cluster scores above 0. In vitro tests confirmed that a few of the cytomegalovirus-associated TCR beta chains recognize cytomegalovirus antigens. According to the authors, the approach could potentially be generalized to other disease states and immunological phenotypes. In the study, some 160 TCR beta chains were listed as associated with cytomegalovirus. Across donors, most TCR sequences were observed very rarely, whereas some public TCRs were present in many individuals.

The receptor was derived from a young woman in good health and CMV-seronegative. The sample comprised PBMCs. This chain joins TRBV6-1 to TRBJ2-7; TRBD2 could be the D gene, as 6 bases match. In nucleotide form, the sequence is TGTGCCAGCAGTGAAGCCTCCGCGGGATCCTACGAGCAGTACTTC. Its amino acids are CASSEASAGSYEQYF.